The 20 T cell receptor beta chains below were found in one sample sequenced in a study of beta chain features in type 1 diabetes (dated by TCRdb to 2016 to 2019). General conclusions and limits of the study: In all four CD4+ subsets, TCRB CDR3 length was moderately but significantly shorter in type 1 diabetes patients.

These TCRs are of unknown antigen specificity. The library was obtained by the immunoSEQ multiplex PCR assay. All of the isolated RNA was reverse transcribed with the High Capacity cDNA Reverse Transcription Kit, so expressed TCRB transcripts were sequenced. Here the immuneACCESS table is served through TCRdb, limited to in-frame sequences with V and J called. Missing clones are a known gap in these copies; in checked studies unresolved V genes cover under half, and the rest lacks a known reason. A total of 130,000 or so clones appear in this sample, 7% to 10% of them only once. The ten largest clones take up approximately 0.7% of the sample. Sequenced sample: central memory CD4+ T cells from blood. All receptors come from a man between 25 and 39 years old with type 1 diabetes.

This clone was counted ten times or more. V usage is TRBV29-1 and J usage is TRBJ2-3; TRBD1 is a possible D gene (5 bases). Trimming removed 6 bases at V and 5 bases at J, with 15 bases between. Germline CDR1 reads SQVTM; CDR2 reads ANQGSEA. The CDR3 loop spans 13 amino acids. The CDR3 is CSVGSGKRDTQYF. CDR3 DNA sequence: TGCAGCGTGGGGTCAGGGAAAAGAGATACGCAGTATTTT.

In this sample, this clone turned up a few times. This rearrangement joins TRBV28 to TRBJ2-6, with 9 bases matching TRBD2. CDR1 is MDHEN, CDR2 SYDVKM, per germline. V was pared by 6 bases and J by 1 base, with 1 base of the junction left unmatched. The CDR3 spans 15 residues. The CDR3 nucleotides are TGTGCCAGCAGGGCGGGGGGGTCTGGGGCCAACGTCCTGACTTTC. The encoded protein is CASRAGGSGANVLTF.

The rearrangement joins TRBV7-9 to TRBJ1-6, with TRBD1 matching 10 bases. The germline V gene encodes CDR1 SEHNR and CDR2 FQNEAQ (reference sequence). The CDR3 covers 15 residues. Germline trimming cut 3 bases from V and 10 bases from J; bases unmatched to any gene: 6. CDR3 amino acids: CASSLTGTGESPLHF. CDR3 bases: TGTGCCAGCAGCTTGACCGGGACAGGGGAATCACCCCTCCACTTT.

The chain combines TRBV4-2 with TRBJ2-1; 12 bases align to TRBD2. Germline CDR1 is LGHNA and CDR2 is YNFKEQ. The CDR3 covers 15 residues. Trimming took 4 bases from V and 7 from J; bases not matched to a gene: 5. This chain's CDR3 is CASSPLAGGLNEQFF. The CDR3 nucleotides are TGTGCCAGCAGCCCTCTAGCGGGGGGGTTGAATGAGCAGTTCTTC.

This clone was counted between two and nine times. The chain combines TRBV28 with TRBJ2-1, with 11 bases fitting TRBD2. Germline V CDR1 and CDR2: MDHEN, SYDVKM. V lost 5 bases to trimming and J lost 7 bases; unmatched junction nucleotides: 7. There are 15 residues in the CDR3. This CDR3 is CASSSLSGGENEQFF. The CDR3, as DNA: TGTGCCAGCAGTAGTCTTAGCGGGGGGGAGAATGAGCAGTTCTTC. Supplemented by reference TRBV28 and TRBJ2-1, the full variable domain reads DVKVTQSSRYLVKRTGEKVFLECVQDMDHENMFWYRQDPGLGLRLIYFSYDVKMKEKGDIPEGYSVSREKKERFSLILESASTNQTSMYLCASSSLSGGENEQFFGPGTRLTVL.

CDR3: CASSSGQGVLTF. The CDR3 bases are TGTGCCAGCAGCTCCGGACAGGGGGTCCTGACTTTC. The J gene is TRBJ2-6, the V gene TRBV7-3; 9 positions agree with TRBD1. The CDR3 consists of 12 residues. Germline V gene lookup returns CDR1 SGHTA and CDR2 FQGTGA. V shed 4 bases and J 13 bases; nucleotides not matched to a gene: 2.

This clone was recorded a few times. Distinct nucleotide sequences in the sample also encode this CDR3. The rearrangement joins TRBV4-3 to TRBJ2-1; TRBD2 matches 9 bases. Trimming at V came to 3 bases and at J to 6 bases, leaving 6 bases not matched to a gene. Germline loops: CDR1 LGHNA, CDR2 YSLEER. The CDR3 is made up of 15 amino acids. The CDR3 spells CASSQPSGGLNEQFF. The CDR3 region has the DNA TGCGCCAGCAGCCAGCCCAGCGGGGGGCTCAATGAGCAGTTCTTC.

The CDR3 region has the DNA TGTGCCTGGAGTAGAGGGGGGGGCAACCCCAATTCACCCCTCCACTTT. This sequence encodes CAWSRGGGNPNSPLHF. The chain uses TRBV30 and TRBJ1-6; a weak D match, TRBD1 (6 bases). V dropped 2 bases and J dropped 7 bases, with 18 bases sitting between them. This CDR3 has 16 residues. Germline CDR1 is GTSNPN and CDR2 is SVGIG (reference sequence).

The gene calls are TRBV18 and TRBJ1-1, with D tentatively TRBD1 (5 bases). Germline assignment: CDR1 KGHSH and CDR2 LQKENI. The CDR3 has 16 residues. V lost 3 bases, J lost 0 bases, and 14 bases lay in between. CDR3 DNA sequence: TGTGCCAGCTCACCTCCAGGGCGTACCATGAACACTGAAGCTTTCTTT. Translating it yields CASSPPGRTMNTEAFF.

The chain joins TRBV28 to TRBJ2-7, with D tentatively TRBD1 (5 bases). The V end lost 4 bases, the J end lost 5 bases, and 9 bases lay between the germline ends. CDR1 MDHEN and CDR2 SYDVKM come from the germline V gene. The CDR3 has 12 residues. The CDR3 DNA reads as TGTGCCAGCAGTTGGGGCCTAAACGAGCAGTACTTC. Translating it yields CASSWGLNEQYF.

This clone turned up a few times. The chain links TRBV19 to TRBJ2-5, with a possible D match to TRBD1 (6 bases). The CDR3 has 13 residues. Germline CDR1 is LNHDA and CDR2 is SQIVND (reference sequence). V was shortened by 4 bases and J by 0 bases, with 6 bases between the two germline ends. CDR3 amino acids: CASSRDNQETQYF. Here the CDR3 DNA reads TGTGCCAGTAGTAGGGACAACCAAGAGACCCAGTACTTC.

In this sample, this clone turned up a few times. The chain links TRBV9 to TRBJ1-2; D unclear. The CDR3 spans 14 residues. V dropped 0 bases and J dropped 1 base, with 7 bases sitting between them. CDR1 and CDR2 (germline): SGDLS, YYNGEE. The CDR3 sequence: CASSVDAVNYGYTF. The CDR3 DNA follows: TGTGCCAGCAGCGTAGACGCGGTTAACTATGGCTACACCTTC.

Only a few counts were recorded for this clone. The chain uses TRBV7-9 and TRBJ2-2; D is unresolved. This CDR3 contains 12 residues. V lost 8 bases and J 3 bases, leaving 7 bases between the germline ends. Germline CDR1 reads SEHNR; CDR2 reads FQNEAQ (reference sequence). The CDR3 protein is CASPRDTGELFF. The CDR3 nucleotides are TGTGCCAGCCCGAGAGACACCGGGGAGCTGTTTTTT.

Only a few counts were recorded for this clone. This chain connects TRBV28 to TRBJ2-6, with 7 bases lining up with TRBD1. The CDR3 extends over 15 amino acids. Per germline, CDR1 MDHEN and CDR2 SYDVKM. V lost 11 bases to trimming and J lost 0 bases; unmatched junction nucleotides: 7. CDR3 coding DNA: TGTGCCGTTACAGGGGCCGACTCTGGGGCCAACGTCCTGACTTTC. Translating gives CAVTGADSGANVLTF.

This clone was detected a few times. This chain connects TRBV5-8 to TRBJ2-5; maybe TRBD2 (7 bases). Trimming took off 2 bases at V and 5 bases at J, with 16 bases between the two ends. Germline CDR1 reads SGHTS; CDR2 reads YDEGEE. This CDR3 region has 15 residues. CDR3 in DNA: TGTGCCAGCAGCTTTGGGCGGGGGCTTGTTGAGACCCAGTACTTC. Its protein product is CASSFGRGLVETQYF.

The sample holds a few counts of this clone. V and J are TRBV29-1 and TRBJ1-1, with TRBD1 as a possible D gene (5 bases). From germline, CDR1 is SQVTM and CDR2 ANQGSEA. Trimming cost V 7 bases and J 7 bases, with 7 bases left between them. The CDR3 is 9 residues long. Here the CDR3 DNA reads TGCAGCGCGGGGGTTGAAGCTTTCTTT. Translation gives CSAGVEAFF.

There are a few counts of this clone. This sample also contains other DNA sequences that code for the same CDR3. The chain uses TRBV7-9 and TRBJ2-1, with D possibly matching TRBD1 (6 bases). V was pared by 5 bases and J by 9 bases, with 11 bases between. Germline V CDR1 and CDR2: SEHNR, FQNEAQ (reference sequence). This CDR3 comprises 12 residues. CDR3 in amino acids: CASSPRGGEQFF. CDR3 DNA sequence: TGTGCCAGCAGCCCCCGAGGGGGTGAGCAGTTCTTC.

This clone has more than one count but fewer than ten. The rearrangement links TRBV6-5 to TRBJ2-7, with 8 bases lining up with TRBD1. Germline CDR1 is MNHEY and CDR2 is SVGAGI. J lost 4 bases, V lost 3 bases, and 8 bases had no gene match. This CDR3 region has 15 residues. The CDR3 DNA is TGTGCCAGCAGTTATAACCCAGGGGGCGGGTACGAGCAGTACTTC. The encoded protein is CASSYNPGGGYEQYF.

The chain joins TRBV29-1 to TRBJ2-3; no reliable D call. The CDR3 loop spans 12 amino acids. CDR1 and CDR2 (germline): SQVTM, ANQGSEA. V was clipped by 6 bases and J by 0 bases, with 7 bases between them. CDR3 nucleotides: TGCAGCGTCCTAACTAGCACAGATACGCAGTATTTT. This sequence encodes CSVLTSTDTQYF.

V and J are TRBV28 and TRBJ2-3; a weak D match, TRBD1 (6 bases). CDR1 MDHEN and CDR2 SYDVKM come from the germline V gene. The CDR3 contains 13 residues. Trimming cost V 3 bases and J 8 bases, with 12 bases left between them. For the CDR3, the DNA is TGTGCCAGCAGTTTCCAGGGGACCCCTACGCAGTATTTT. Translation: CASSFQGTPTQYF. Based on the CDR3 plus reference TRBV28 and TRBJ2-3, the full variable domain is DVKVTQSSRYLVKRTGEKVFLECVQDMDHENMFWYRQDPGLGLRLIYFSYDVKMKEKGDIPEGYSVSREKKERFSLILESASTNQTSMYLCASSFQGTPTQYFGPGTRLTVL.